A single TCR beta chain is shown here with its context. The target of this receptor is not known. Base qualities are not at hand, and no much larger clone is one base apart. The immunoSEQ Assay, a bias-controlled multiplex PCR, was used to amplify TCRbeta CDR3 regions from genomic DNA. The source study handled its data this way. Nucleated cell counts per sample were estimated from amplification of reference gene primers within the assay. To quantify the absolute abundance of each unique TCRbeta CDR3 rearrangement, sequence reads were collapsed and filtered. For each sample, productive Simpson clonality was calculated by taking the square root of Simpson's diversity index across productive rearrangements. Entries here come from immuneACCESS through TCRdb and include only in-frame sequences with V and J called. Some clones fail to appear in such tables; in the studies checked, an unresolved V gene covers under half of the shortfall, and the cause of the remainder is unknown. V and J calls and clone size are those listed in that table; D and trimming were worked out from the DNA. A total of roughly 55,000 clones appear in this sample, roughly 87% of them only once. The ten largest make up around 6.5% of the sample.

Whole blood was collected in K2EDTA tubes by collaborating institutions according to the institutions' own protocols. Collaborator samples were shipped for TCRbeta analysis as frozen whole blood, isolated PBMCs, or DNA extracted from either sample type. This record belongs to a study of blood T cell repertoires in COVID-19 (dated by TCRdb to 2018 to 2021). For the study in its entirety: Samples covering the acute and convalescent phases of COVID-19 were provided by collaborators in the United States, Italy and Spain. The material from the prospective study consisted of cDNA or gDNA derived from T cells, B-cell-depleted T cells, or PBMCs. The dataset comprised deeply sampled blood TCRbeta repertoires from subjects exposed to, actively infected with, or recovered from COVID-19. The repertoires were released in a freely available public database meant as a resource for research on the immune response to SARS-CoV-2. Samples were obtained from the ongoing ImmuneRACE study (first 160 participants) and from over a thousand subjects provided by 6 global collaborators. Sample metadata almost always included a de-identified subject ID, COVID-19 status, age in years and sex. Where available, HLA class I and class II types were obtained from metadata supplied by the sample provider rather than from assay-based typing. The investigation overall reported the following: How much clinical and demographic metadata was included differed by source and by participant, and the metadata was provided uncurated.

CDR1 MNHEY and CDR2 SMNVEV were looked up in the germline V gene (reference sequence). The CDR3 has 14 amino acids, counting the end cysteine and phenylalanine. Only the CDR3 part of the read is kept: 42 bases, read in frame from the first base. The junction shows trimming of 3 bases on V and 3 bases on J, and the gene matches do not reach 1 base of it. The rearrangement joined TRBV27 to TRBJ2-2; TRBD1 matches 7 bases in the middle. The TCR was taken from a man between 50 and 59 years old with active COVID-19. Sequencing used peripheral blood. The sequenced DNA is TGTGCCAGCAGTTTGGGACAGTACACCGGGGAGCTGTTTTTT. It translates to CASSLGQYTGELFF.